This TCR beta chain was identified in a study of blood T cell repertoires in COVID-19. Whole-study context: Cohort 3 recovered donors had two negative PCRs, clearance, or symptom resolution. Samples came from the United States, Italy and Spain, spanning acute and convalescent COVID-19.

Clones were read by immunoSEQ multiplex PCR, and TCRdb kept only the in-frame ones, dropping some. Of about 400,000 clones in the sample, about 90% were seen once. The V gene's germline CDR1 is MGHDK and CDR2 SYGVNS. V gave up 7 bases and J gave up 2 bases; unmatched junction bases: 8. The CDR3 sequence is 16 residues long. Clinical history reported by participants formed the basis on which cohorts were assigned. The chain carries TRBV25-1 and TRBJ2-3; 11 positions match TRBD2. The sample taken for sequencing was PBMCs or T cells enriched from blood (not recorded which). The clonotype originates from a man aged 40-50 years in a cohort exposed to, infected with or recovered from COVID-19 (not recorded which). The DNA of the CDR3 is TGTGCCAGCACCGGAAGGACTAGCGGGTACACAGATACGCAGTATTTT. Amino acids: CASTGRTSGYTDTQYF.